One sample yielded the 2 T cell receptor beta chains listed below, sequenced in a study of blood T cell repertoires in COVID-19. Profiling relied on immunoSEQ multiplex PCR, and the TCRdb table lists in-frame clones only, not all of them. This sample yields 310,000 or so clones, of which around nine tenths are seen a single time; around a tenth belongs to the top ten. Sequencing input: PBMCs or T cells enriched from blood (not recorded which). These TCRs come from a middle-aged woman who had recovered from COVID-19.

The rearrangement joins TRBV2 to TRBJ2-3; D ambiguous. The CDR3 consists of 11 residues. Germline CDR1 is SNHLY and CDR2 is FYNNEI. Trimming shortened V by 7 bases and J by 8 bases, and 10 bases separated the two germline ends. This chain's CDR3 is CASTSLSTQYF. DNA of the CDR3: TGTGCCAGCACCTCTCTGTCTACGCAGTATTTT.

V and J are TRBV24-1 and TRBJ2-3, with D perhaps matching TRBD1 (5 bases). V was clipped by 3 bases and J by 5 bases, with 20 bases between them. CDR1 and CDR2 (germline): KGHDR, SFDVKD. The CDR3 has 17 amino acids. The CDR3 sequence is CATSDHLQGLRGDTQYF. The CDR3 DNA is TGTGCCACCAGTGATCATCTCCAGGGCCTTCGCGGAGATACGCAGTATTTT.